This TCR beta chain was recorded in a study of T cell changes during pregnancy in multiple sclerosis. The CDR3 is made up of 14 amino acids. The germline CDR1 and CDR2 sequences are MNHEY and SVGAGI. V shed 6 bases, J shed 2 bases, and the junction held 4 bases outside the gene matches. Clones were sequenced by immunoSEQ multiplex PCR, and TCRdb holds only the in-frame ones, with some missing. Of tens of thousands of clones listed, 89% are singletons. The sample consisted of CD8+ T cells from peripheral blood mononuclear cells, taken in the second trimester of pregnancy. This sequence was found in a female donor with multiple sclerosis, enrolled in a pregnancy study. This chain links TRBV6-5 with TRBJ2-3; 8 bases are a match to TRBD2. The DNA of the CDR3 is TGTGCCAGCAGGAAGCGGGAGTCCACAGATACGCAGTATTTT. Amino acid sequence: CASRKRESTDTQYF.